This TCR beta chain emerged from a study of blood T cell repertoires in COVID-19. The wider study: Material from acute and convalescent COVID-19 was sourced from the United States, Italy and Spain. The cDNA or gDNA used as material had been derived from T cells, B-cell-depleted T cells, or PBMCs.

Trimming shortened V by 0 bases and J by 6 bases, and 12 bases separated the two germline ends. This CDR3 is built from 15 residues. CDR1 and CDR2 from the germline V gene are SGHRS and YFSETQ. Original analysis: Reference gene primer amplification gave estimated nucleated cell counts. Produced via immunoSEQ multiplex PCR; TCRdb's table is partial and in-frame only. V and J calls and clone size follow that table, whereas D and trimming were derived from the DNA. Here the sample spans 45,000 to 55,000 clones, about 90% being singletons. The sample consisted of peripheral blood. This chain uses TRBV5-1 with TRBJ1-4; no definite D call. This clonotype was obtained from a man older than 75 with acute or convalescent COVID-19. The CDR3, as DNA: TGCGCCAGCAGCTTGGTGTCCGGGGAAGATGAAAAACTGTTTTTT. It is translated as CASSLVSGEDEKLFF.